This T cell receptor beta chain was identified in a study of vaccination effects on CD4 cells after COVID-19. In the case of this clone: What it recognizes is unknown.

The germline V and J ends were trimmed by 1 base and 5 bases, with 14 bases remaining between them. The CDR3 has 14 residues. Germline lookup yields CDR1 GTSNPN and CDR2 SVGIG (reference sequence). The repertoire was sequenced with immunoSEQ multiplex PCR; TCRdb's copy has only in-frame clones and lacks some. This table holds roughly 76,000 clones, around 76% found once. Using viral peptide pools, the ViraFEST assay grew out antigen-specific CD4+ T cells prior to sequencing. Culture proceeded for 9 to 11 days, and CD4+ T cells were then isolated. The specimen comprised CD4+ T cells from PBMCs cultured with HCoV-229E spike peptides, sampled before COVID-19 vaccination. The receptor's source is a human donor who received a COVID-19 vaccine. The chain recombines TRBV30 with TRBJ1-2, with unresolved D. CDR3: CAWSELSKAYGYTF. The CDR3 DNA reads TGTGCCTGGAGTGAACTAAGTAAGGCTTATGGCTACACCTTC.